This T cell receptor (beta chain) stems from a study of regulatory T cells in long-lasting Graves disease. Study in general: Antithyroid drug intake by newly diagnosed Graves' patients had lasted under 3 months.

Study-wide points: There was favoring of TRBV28, TRBJ1-2 and TRBJ2-5 in persistent disease.

Libraries of TCR beta came from iRepertoire HTBI primers plus Arm-PCR of CDR3 regions. TCRdb reprocessed the multiplex PCR reads with MiXCR, giving one entry per CDR3 protein. The sample includes 510,000 or so distinct CDR3 sequences, 12% of them seen just once. This clonotype was counted many times. As yet, its antigen is unknown. Time point defined: newly diagnosed GD, antithyroid drugs for less than 3 months. From RNA extracted from PBMCs, the TCR library was made. The CDR3 totals 13 residues. Germline lookup yields CDR1 SGHAT and CDR2 FQNNGV. V was pared by 3 bases and J by 3 bases, with 9 bases between. In addition, the sample was reused for a study of T cells in Graves' hyperthyroidism and ophthalmopathy. According to that study: On the basis of clinical symptoms, serum thyroxine and TRAb, thyroid ultrasound and orbital computed tomography, diagnoses were made. First-round RT-PCR with HTBI primers amplified the TCR CDR3 region.

The source is a woman under 40 with Graves disease. V gene TRBV11-2 combines with J gene TRBJ2-7; perhaps TRBD2 as D (6 bases). Sequenced material: peripheral blood mononuclear cells (PBMCs), taken at new diagnosis, from a patient treated with antithyroid drugs. The CDR3 DNA sequence: TGTGCCAGCAGCTTCTTAGCGGTCTACGAGCAGTACTTC. This gives the protein CASSFLAVYEQYF.